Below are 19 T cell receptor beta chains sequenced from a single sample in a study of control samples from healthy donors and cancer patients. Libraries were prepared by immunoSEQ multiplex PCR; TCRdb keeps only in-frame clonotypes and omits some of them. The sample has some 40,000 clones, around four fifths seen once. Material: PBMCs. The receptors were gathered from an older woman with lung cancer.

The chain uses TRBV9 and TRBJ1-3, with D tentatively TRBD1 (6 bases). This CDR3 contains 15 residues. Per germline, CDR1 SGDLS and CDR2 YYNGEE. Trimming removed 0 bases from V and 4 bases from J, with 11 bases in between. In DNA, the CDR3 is TGTGCCAGCAGCGTAGAAGGAGGGACAGGAAACACCATATATTTT. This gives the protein CASSVEGGTGNTIYF.

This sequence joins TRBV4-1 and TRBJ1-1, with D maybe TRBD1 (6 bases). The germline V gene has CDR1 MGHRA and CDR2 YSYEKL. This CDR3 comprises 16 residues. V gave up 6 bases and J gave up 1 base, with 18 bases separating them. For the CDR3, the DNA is TGCGCCAGCAGACCCATCCCAGGGGCCCAGAACACTGAAGCTTTCTTT. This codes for CASRPIPGAQNTEAFF.

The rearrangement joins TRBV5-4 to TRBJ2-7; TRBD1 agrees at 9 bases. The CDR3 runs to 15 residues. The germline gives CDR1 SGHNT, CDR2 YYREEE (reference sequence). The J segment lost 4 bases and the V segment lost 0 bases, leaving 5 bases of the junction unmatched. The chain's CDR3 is CASSLERDRDYEQYF. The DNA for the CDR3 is TGTGCCAGCAGCTTGGAACGGGACAGGGATTACGAGCAGTACTTC.

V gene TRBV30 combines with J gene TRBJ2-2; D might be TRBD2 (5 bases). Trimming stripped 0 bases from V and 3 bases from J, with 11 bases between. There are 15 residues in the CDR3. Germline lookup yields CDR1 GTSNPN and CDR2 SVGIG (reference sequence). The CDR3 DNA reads TGTGCCTGGAGTGTAGGAGGAGGATACACCGGGGAGCTGTTTTTT. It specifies CAWSVGGGYTGELFF.

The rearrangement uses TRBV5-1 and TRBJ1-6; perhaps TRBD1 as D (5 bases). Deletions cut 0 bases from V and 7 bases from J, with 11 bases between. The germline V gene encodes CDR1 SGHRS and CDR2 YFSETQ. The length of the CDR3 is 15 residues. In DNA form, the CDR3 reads TGCGCCAGCAGCTTGGGGGACTCGACGAATTCACCCCTCCACTTT. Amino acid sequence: CASSLGDSTNSPLHF.

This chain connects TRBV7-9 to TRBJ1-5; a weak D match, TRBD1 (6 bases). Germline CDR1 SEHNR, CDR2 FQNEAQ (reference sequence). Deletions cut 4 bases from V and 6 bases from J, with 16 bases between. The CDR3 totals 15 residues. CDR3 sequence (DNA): TGTGCCAGCAGCTCGTATGGTGGGGGCGGTCAGCCCCAGCATTTT. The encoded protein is CASSSYGGGGQPQHF.

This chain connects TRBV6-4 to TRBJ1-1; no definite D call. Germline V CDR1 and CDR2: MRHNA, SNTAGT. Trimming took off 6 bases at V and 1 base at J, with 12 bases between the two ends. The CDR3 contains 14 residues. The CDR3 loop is CASRDGRQNTEAFF. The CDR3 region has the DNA TGTGCCAGCAGGGATGGCCGGCAGAACACTGAAGCTTTCTTT.

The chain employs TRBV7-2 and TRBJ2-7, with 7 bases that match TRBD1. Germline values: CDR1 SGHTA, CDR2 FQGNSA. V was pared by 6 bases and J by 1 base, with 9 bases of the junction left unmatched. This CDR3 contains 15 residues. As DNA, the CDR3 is TGTGCCAGCAGTCAAACAGGGGCCGGATCCTACGAGCAGTACTTC. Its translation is CASSQTGAGSYEQYF. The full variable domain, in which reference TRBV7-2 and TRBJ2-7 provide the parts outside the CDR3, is GAGVSQSPSNKVTEKGKDVELRCDPISGHTALYWYRQSLGQGLEFLIYFQGNSAPDKSGLPSDRFSAERTGGSVSTLTIQRTQQEDSAVYLCASSQTGAGSYEQYFGPGTRLTVT.

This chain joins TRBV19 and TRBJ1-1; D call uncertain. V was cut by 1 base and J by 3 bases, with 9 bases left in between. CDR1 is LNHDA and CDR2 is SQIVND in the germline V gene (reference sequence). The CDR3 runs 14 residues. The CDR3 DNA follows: TGTGCCAGTAGTATAGCGCGGGAGGACACTGAAGCTTTCTTT. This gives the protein CASSIAREDTEAFF. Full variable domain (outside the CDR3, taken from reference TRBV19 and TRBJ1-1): DGGITQSPKYLFRKEGQNVTLSCEQNLNHDAMYWYRQDPGQGLRLIYYSQIVNDFQKGDIAEGYSVSREKKESFPLTVTSAQKNPTAFYLCASSIAREDTEAFFGQGTRLTVV.

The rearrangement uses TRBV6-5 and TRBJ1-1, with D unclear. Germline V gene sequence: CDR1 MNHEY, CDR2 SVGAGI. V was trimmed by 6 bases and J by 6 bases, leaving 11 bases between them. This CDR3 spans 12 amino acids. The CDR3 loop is CASSRRFSEAFF. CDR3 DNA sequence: TGTGCCAGCAGCCGCAGGTTTTCTGAAGCTTTCTTT.

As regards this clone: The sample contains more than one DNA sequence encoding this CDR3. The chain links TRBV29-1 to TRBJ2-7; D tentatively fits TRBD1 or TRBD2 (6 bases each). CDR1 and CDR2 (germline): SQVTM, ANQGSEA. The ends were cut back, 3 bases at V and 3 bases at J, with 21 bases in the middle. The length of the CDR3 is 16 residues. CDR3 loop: CSVEGGGDGPFYEQYF. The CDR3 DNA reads TGCAGCGTTGAGGGGGGCGGGGACGGGCCCTTCTACGAGCAGTACTTC.

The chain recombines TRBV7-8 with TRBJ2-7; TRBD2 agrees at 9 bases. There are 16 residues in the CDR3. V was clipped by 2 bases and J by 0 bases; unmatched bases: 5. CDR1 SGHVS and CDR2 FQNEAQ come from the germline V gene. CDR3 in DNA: TGTGCCAGCAGCTTATTCCCTAGCGGGGCCTCCTACGAGCAGTACTTC. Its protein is CASSLFPSGASYEQYF.

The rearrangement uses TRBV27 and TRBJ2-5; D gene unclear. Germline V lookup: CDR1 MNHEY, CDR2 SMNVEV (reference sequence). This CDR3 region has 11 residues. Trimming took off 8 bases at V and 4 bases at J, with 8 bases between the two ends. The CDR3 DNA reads TGTGCCAGCCGGAGTCGAGAGACCCAGTACTTC. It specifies CASRSRETQYF.

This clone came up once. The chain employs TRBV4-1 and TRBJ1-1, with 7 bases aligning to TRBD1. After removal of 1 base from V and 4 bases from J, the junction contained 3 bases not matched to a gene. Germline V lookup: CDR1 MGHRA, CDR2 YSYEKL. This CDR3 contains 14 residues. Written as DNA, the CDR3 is TGCGCCAGCAGCCAAGGACAGGGAGGCACTGAAGCTTTCTTT. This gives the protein CASSQGQGGTEAFF.

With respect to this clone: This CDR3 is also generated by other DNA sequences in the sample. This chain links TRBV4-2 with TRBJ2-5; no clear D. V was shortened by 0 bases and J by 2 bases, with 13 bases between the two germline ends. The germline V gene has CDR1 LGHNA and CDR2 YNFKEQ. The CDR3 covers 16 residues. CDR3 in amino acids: CASSQERSGRQETQYF. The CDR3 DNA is TGTGCCAGCAGCCAAGAACGGTCGGGCAGACAAGAGACCCAGTACTTC.

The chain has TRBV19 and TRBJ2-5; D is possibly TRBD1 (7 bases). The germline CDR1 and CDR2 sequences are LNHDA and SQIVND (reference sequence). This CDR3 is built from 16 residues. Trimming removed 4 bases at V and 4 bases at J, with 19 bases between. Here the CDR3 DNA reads TGTGCCAGTAGTAGCGGAGAAGGGACAGCGGGAGAGACCCAGTACTTC. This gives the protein CASSSGEGTAGETQYF.

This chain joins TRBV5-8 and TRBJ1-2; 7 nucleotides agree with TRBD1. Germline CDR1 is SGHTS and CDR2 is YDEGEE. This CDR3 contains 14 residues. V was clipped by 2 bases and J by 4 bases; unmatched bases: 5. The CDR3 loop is CASSFGSGGYGYTF. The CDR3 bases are TGTGCCAGCAGCTTCGGGTCAGGGGGCTATGGCTACACCTTC.

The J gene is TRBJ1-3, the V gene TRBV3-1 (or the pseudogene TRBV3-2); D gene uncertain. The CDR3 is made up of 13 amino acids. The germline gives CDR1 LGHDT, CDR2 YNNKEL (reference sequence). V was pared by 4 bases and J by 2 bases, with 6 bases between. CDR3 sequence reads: CASSRGTGNTIYF. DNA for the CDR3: TGTGCCAGCAGCCGAGGAACTGGAAACACCATATATTTT.

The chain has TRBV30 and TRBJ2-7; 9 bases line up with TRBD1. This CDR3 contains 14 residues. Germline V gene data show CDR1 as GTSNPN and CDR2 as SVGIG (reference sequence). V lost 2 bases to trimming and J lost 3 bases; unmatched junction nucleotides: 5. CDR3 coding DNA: TGTGCCTGGAGTAAGGGGACAGGGATCTACGAGCAGTACTTC. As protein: CAWSKGTGIYEQYF.